This T cell receptor (beta chain) was captured by sequencing in a study of shared clonotypes between healthy human individuals. Losses at the gene ends were 4 bases for V and 4 bases for J; bases not matched to a gene: 9. The CDR3 is made up of 15 amino acids. Per the germline V gene, CDR1 is SNHLY and CDR2 is FYNNEI. Sequenced by immunoSEQ multiplex PCR; TCRdb stores in-frame clones only, minus some. The data show around 1.1 million clones, around 82% seen once. The receptor was isolated from a young man in good health. Some clones in this sample may be carry-over from other donors' samples. The sequenced sample consisted of memory CD4+ T cells from PBMCs. The subset was: CD45RA-negative fraction. The V call is TRBV2, the J call TRBJ1-1, with 7 bases fitting TRBD1. In DNA, the CDR3 is TGTGCCAGCAGTGCTAGCTTGCCAGGGGGCACTGAAGCTTTCTTT. It codes for CASSASLPGGTEAFF.